The 3 T cell receptor beta chains below come from one sample, sequenced in a study of shared clonotypes between healthy human individuals. TCRdb keeps only in-frame clones here, not all; method: immunoSEQ multiplex PCR. Here the sample spans roughly 2.4 million clones, approximately 96% being singletons. The sample comprised naive CD4+ T cells sorted from blood. Regarding subset: CD45RA+ positively selected. The source of these receptors is a man in his late teens or twenties in good health.

In DNA form, the CDR3 reads TGTGCCAGCTTAGCGGGAGGGATAAGGGAGCAGTACTTC. It translates to CASLAGGIREQYF. The chain carries TRBV21-1 and TRBJ2-7; TRBD2, the D gene given by the table, was not confirmed from the DNA. TRBV21-1 is given as a pseudogene. CDR3 length: 13 residues.

V usage is TRBV6-6 and J usage is TRBJ2-7; D may match TRBD1 or TRBD2 (5 bases each). The CDR3 has 14 residues. V was cut by 4 bases and J by 2 bases, with 12 bases left in between. Germline assignment: CDR1 MNHNY and CDR2 SVGAGI (reference sequence). In nucleotides, the CDR3 is TGTGCCAGCAGTTTAGGGACGCTTACCTACGAGCAGTACTTC. This translates into CASSLGTLTYEQYF.

On this clone: This CDR3 is also generated by other DNA sequences in the sample. The V and J genes are TRBV18 and TRBJ2-7, with unresolved D. Germline V lookup: CDR1 KGHSH, CDR2 LQKENI. Trimming removed 6 bases at V and 0 bases at J, with 12 bases between. This CDR3 contains 14 residues. In DNA form, the CDR3 reads TGTGCCAGCTCCCCGCCCGGCAGCTCCTACGAGCAGTACTTC. Translated, it gives CASSPPGSSYEQYF.